What follows are 22 T cell receptor beta chains derived from one specimen sequenced in a study of cytomegalovirus exposure and HLA in healthy donors. The PCR ran on 60 Vbeta and 13 Jbeta primers. Sequencing used immunoSEQ multiplex PCR; TCRdb keeps in-frame clones, though not all of them. This table has under 200,000 clones, about 65% appearing once. The sequenced sample consisted of PBMCs. These receptors were obtained from a woman under 30 in good health and CMV-seropositive.

The chain carries TRBV28 and TRBJ2-5, with D possibly matching TRBD1 (6 bases). V shed 2 bases and J shed 5 bases, with 9 bases lying between them. This CDR3 spans 13 amino acids. Germline CDR1 MDHEN, CDR2 SYDVKM. CDR3 in DNA: TGTGCCAGCAGTTTACCCGACAGGGAGACCCAGTACTTC. Translated: CASSLPDRETQYF.

The J gene is TRBJ1-1, the V gene TRBV7-2; 7 bases line up with TRBD1. The CDR3 loop spans 15 amino acids. Trimming cost V 2 bases and J 1 base; bases outside gene matches: 4. The germline CDR1 and CDR2 sequences are SGHTA and FQGNSA. Here the CDR3 DNA reads TGTGCCAGCAGCTTAACGACAGGGCCGAACACTGAAGCTTTCTTT. Its protein product is CASSLTTGPNTEAFF.

The chain uses TRBV10-1 and TRBJ1-1; D gene uncertain. V dropped 6 bases and J dropped 1 base, with 9 bases sitting between them. Germline lookup yields CDR1 WNHNN and CDR2 SYGVQD (reference sequence). The length of the CDR3 is 13 residues. The CDR3 reads CASSDIRNTEAFF. The CDR3 DNA follows: TGCGCCAGCAGCGACATACGGAACACTGAAGCTTTCTTT.

CDR3 region: CASSKGQGSILAQHF. In DNA form, the CDR3 reads TGTGCCAGCAGCAAAGGACAGGGTTCGATTCTTGCCCAGCATTTT. The chain combines TRBV21-1 with TRBJ1-5; TRBD1, as called in the table, went unchecked against the DNA. TRBV21-1 is a pseudogene segment. The CDR3 extends over 15 amino acids.

The rearrangement joins TRBV5-1 to TRBJ1-6; 8 bases agree with TRBD1. Unmatched junction bases numbered 6, after V lost 4 bases and J lost 9 bases. Germline lookup yields CDR1 SGHRS and CDR2 YFSETQ. The CDR3 consists of 14 residues. CDR3 loop: CASSGTGGSSPLHF. CDR3 DNA: TGCGCCAGCAGCGGAACAGGGGGTAGTTCACCCCTCCACTTT.

CDR3 nucleotides: TGTGCCAGCAGCTTAAGGGTAGGGAGGGGATCAGGGTACGAGCAGTACTTC. Translated, it gives CASSLRVGRGSGYEQYF. V and J are TRBV7-2 and TRBJ2-7; the match to TRBD2 covers 7 bases. The CDR3 totals 17 residues. Germline V gives CDR1 SGHTA, CDR2 FQGNSA. V was clipped by 2 bases and J by 4 bases; unmatched bases: 14. The entire variable domain, with the rest obtained from reference TRBV7-2 and TRBJ2-7, is as follows: GAGVSQSPSNKVTEKGKDVELRCDPISGHTALYWYRQSLGQGLEFLIYFQGNSAPDKSGLPSDRFSAERTGGSVSTLTIQRTQQEDSAVYLCASSLRVGRGSGYEQYFGPGTRLTVT.

This clone was counted only a few times. The rearrangement uses TRBV18 and TRBJ2-1; 10 bases match TRBD1. V was clipped by 8 bases and J by 7 bases; unmatched bases: 8. The CDR3 extends over 14 amino acids. Germline values: CDR1 KGHSH, CDR2 LQKENI. CDR3 loop: CASQGTGARNEQFF. DNA of the CDR3: TGTGCCAGCCAAGGGACAGGGGCGAGGAATGAGCAGTTCTTC. The whole variable domain, remainder taken from reference TRBV18 and TRBJ2-1, is NAGVMQNPRHLVRRRGQEARLRCSPMKGHSHVYWYRQLPEEGLKFMVYLQKENIIDESGMPKERFSAEFPKEGPSILRIQQVVRGDSAAYFCASQGTGARNEQFFGPGTRLTVL.

This clone appeared a single time. The sample has other DNA sequences that encode this CDR3 too. V gene TRBV29-1 combines with J gene TRBJ2-3, with D possibly TRBD1 on 5 matching bases. Trimming took off 3 bases at V and 3 bases at J, with 16 bases between the two ends. The germline V gene encodes CDR1 SQVTM and CDR2 ANQGSEA. This CDR3 has 15 amino acids. CDR3 sequence: CSVEEKGAGTDTQYF. For the CDR3, the DNA is TGCAGCGTTGAGGAAAAAGGGGCCGGGACAGATACGCAGTATTTT.

The rearrangement links TRBV7-8 to TRBJ2-3; 8 positions agree with TRBD2. V shed 4 bases, J shed 1 base, and the junction held 7 bases outside the gene matches. CDR3 length: 16 residues. The germline V gene encodes CDR1 SGHVS and CDR2 FQNEAQ. Written as DNA, the CDR3 is TGTGCCAGCAGCTATGCCGGGGGGGCTGGCACAGATACGCAGTATTTT. Translated: CASSYAGGAGTDTQYF. The entire variable domain, with the rest obtained from reference TRBV7-8 and TRBJ2-3, is as follows: GAGVSQSPRYKVAKRGQDVALRCDPISGHVSLFWYQQALGQGPEFLTYFQNEAQLDKSGLPSDRFFAERPEGSVSTLKIQRTQQEDSAVYLCASSYAGGAGTDTQYFGPGTRLTVL.

This clone was detected only a few times. The chain recombines TRBV27 with TRBJ2-7, with 7 bases lining up with TRBD1. This CDR3 is built from 12 residues. Germline loops: CDR1 MNHEY, CDR2 SMNVEV (reference sequence). Trimming removed 5 bases from V and 6 bases from J; junction bases left unmatched: 4. CDR3 coding DNA: TGTGCCAGCAGTAACAGGGGAAGCGAGCAGTACTTC. Amino acids: CASSNRGSEQYF.

This clone came up once. The chain employs TRBV2 and TRBJ1-2; 8 nucleotides match TRBD1. The CDR3 spans 15 residues. J was trimmed by 4 bases and V by 6 bases; bases with no gene match: 10. From germline, CDR1 is SNHLY and CDR2 FYNNEI. CDR3 nucleotides: TGTGCCAGCAGCGTGGACAGGGTATCGTCCTATGGCTACACCTTC. Translation: CASSVDRVSSYGYTF.

The chain is built from TRBV28 and TRBJ1-4; D is unresolved. Germline CDR1 reads MDHEN; CDR2 reads SYDVKM. The CDR3 consists of 16 residues. V lost 3 bases and J lost 4, with 15 bases in between. The CDR3 region is CASSFPRRTGNEKLFF. CDR3 sequence (DNA): TGTGCCAGCAGTTTCCCGAGGAGGACGGGTAATGAAAAACTGTTTTTT.

The chain couples TRBV30 to TRBJ1-3; D not resolved. The CDR3 loop spans 15 amino acids. Deletions cut 1 base from V and 2 bases from J, with 12 bases between. Germline CDR1 reads GTSNPN; CDR2 reads SVGIG (reference sequence). In nucleotides, the CDR3 is TGTGCCTGGAGTGATGTAAGCATTCCTGGAAACACCATATATTTT. It specifies CAWSDVSIPGNTIYF.

This clone came up once. V gene TRBV5-1 combines with J gene TRBJ1-2; 7 bases fit TRBD1. The ends lost 4 bases at V and 2 bases at J; junction bases unmatched: 5. CDR1 is SGHRS, CDR2 YFSETQ, per germline. The CDR3 runs to 14 residues. The chain's CDR3 is CASSARQGNYGYTF. The CDR3, as DNA: TGCGCCAGCAGCGCCAGACAGGGCAACTATGGCTACACCTTC.

This chain links TRBV9 with TRBJ2-3; TRBD2 might be the D (6 bases). CDR1 and CDR2 from the germline V gene are SGDLS and YYNGEE. Deletions cut 3 bases from V and 4 bases from J, with 15 bases between. CDR3 length: 15 residues. The CDR3 protein is CASSASQEGPDTQYF. Here the CDR3 DNA reads TGTGCCAGCAGCGCCTCTCAGGAGGGCCCAGATACGCAGTATTTT.

This clone was seen more than once but under ten times. The V call is TRBV5-1, the J call TRBJ2-5; 7 nucleotides match TRBD1. The CDR3 loop spans 15 amino acids. After removal of 0 bases from V and 1 base from J, the junction contained 3 bases not matched to a gene. The germline gives CDR1 SGHRS, CDR2 YFSETQ. The CDR3 spells CASSLAGTVQETQYF. CDR3 nucleotides: TGCGCCAGCAGCTTGGCCGGGACAGTCCAAGAGACCCAGTACTTC.

The V call is TRBV7-6, the J call TRBJ2-5; 9 bases line up with TRBD2. The germline V gene has CDR1 SGHVS and CDR2 FNYEAQ. J gave up 1 base and V 2 bases, and 5 bases lay outside the gene matches. This CDR3 contains 16 residues. The chain's CDR3 is CASSLRLAGSQETQYF. CDR3 DNA: TGTGCCAGCAGCTTAAGGCTAGCGGGGAGCCAAGAGACCCAGTACTTC.

This clone appeared a few times. The chain combines TRBV2 with TRBJ1-5, with D unclear. V lost 6 bases to trimming and J lost 11 bases, with 14 bases between them. Germline V lookup: CDR1 SNHLY, CDR2 FYNNEI. The CDR3 runs 12 residues. The CDR3 DNA is TGTGCCAGCAGGCAGGAGGGTGCGACCCAGCATTTT. Amino acids: CASRQEGATQHF.

This clone was seen only a few times. The chain couples TRBV14 to TRBJ2-4; weak D call: TRBD2 (5 bases). Germline V gene data show CDR1 as SGHDN and CDR2 as FVKESK. This CDR3 contains 15 residues. V gave up 3 bases and J gave up 5 bases, with 14 bases separating them. In nucleotides, the CDR3 is TGTGCCAGCAGCCACGCCACTAGTCTCCAAAACATTCAGTACTTC. The encoded protein is CASSHATSLQNIQYF. The full variable domain, its missing parts supplied by reference TRBV14 and TRBJ2-4, is EAGVTQFPSHSVIEKGQTVTLRCDPISGHDNLYWYRRVMGKEIKFLLHFVKESKQDESGMPNNRFLAERTGGTYSTLKVQPAELEDSGVYFCASSHATSLQNIQYFGAGTRLSVL.

This chain links TRBV7-2 with TRBJ2-2; D unresolved. Trimming cost V 3 bases and J 0 bases, with 8 bases left between them. The CDR3 sequence is 15 residues long. The germline gives CDR1 SGHTA, CDR2 FQGNSA. The CDR3 coding sequence is TGTGCCAGCAGCTTCGGAGTCTCGAACACCGGGGAGCTGTTTTTT. It is translated as CASSFGVSNTGELFF.

This chain's CDR3 is CASMSDRNNQPQHF. The DNA for the CDR3 is TGTGCCAGCATGTCGGACAGAAACAATCAGCCCCAGCATTTT. This chain connects TRBV2 to TRBJ1-5; TRBD1 is a possible D gene (6 bases). Trimming cost V 7 bases and J 3 bases, with 13 bases left between them. This CDR3 spans 14 amino acids. The V gene's germline CDR1 is SNHLY and CDR2 FYNNEI.

The J gene is TRBJ2-5, the V gene TRBV9; 11 bases fit TRBD2. V trimming: 0 bases; J trimming: 5 bases; junction bases outside the gene matches: 15. CDR3 length: 19 amino acids. CDR1 SGDLS and CDR2 YYNGEE come from the germline V gene. The CDR3 loop reads CASSVAGGLAEPPGETQYF. The CDR3 DNA reads TGTGCCAGCAGCGTAGCGGGGGGACTAGCGGAGCCTCCCGGGGAGACCCAGTACTTC.